The sample holds a few counts of the clone carrying this T cell receptor (beta chain). Its antigen is currently unknown. TCRB transcripts that were expressed got sequenced, as all of the isolated RNA had been reverse transcribed. Naive, central memory and regulatory T cell samples came to a mean of roughly 4 million reads. TCRdb keeps only in-frame clones here, not all; method: immunoSEQ multiplex PCR. The data hold hundreds of thousands of clones, with under 13% observed a single time. CD45RO/CCR7/CD25/CD127/CD95/CD27 separated CD4+ naive, central memory, regulatory and stem cell-like memory cells by sorting. This specimen comes from a study of beta chain features in type 1 diabetes. Study in general: In all, around 100 million sorted cells from all samples were analyzed.

Whole-study findings and limits: TCRB CDR3s were moderately but significantly shorter in Type 1 diabetes patients in all four CD4+ subsets. Any HLA type influence on TCRB rearrangement was left unresolved here.

Per germline, CDR1 SGHTA and CDR2 FQGNSA. Deletions cut 4 bases from V and 8 bases from J, with 14 bases between. CDR3 length equals 13 residues. The rearrangement links TRBV7-2 to TRBJ1-2; no clear D. Sequencing was done on a sample of naive CD4+ T cells from blood. The receptor was isolated from a man aged 30-40 years with type 1 diabetes. The DNA for the CDR3 is TGTGCCAGCAGCTCCCCGGCGGTGGTGGGCTACACCTTC. It translates to CASSSPAVVGYTF.